Listed below are T cell receptor beta chains from one sample, sequenced in a study of blood T cells in healthy people across ages. One entry per CDR3 protein results from TCRdb running MiXCR on the 5' RACE reads. The top ten clones hold around 21% of a sample with about 720,000 distinct CDR3 sequences, 22% of them seen once. Source material: blood. The receptors come from a man between 65 and 85 years old in good health. CDR3s include the opening cysteine and the closing phenylalanine or tryptophan. The D gene is left open where the match is weak. Clone size is stated in some rows and not others, as once, few, many or a class when expanded.

clone size	V gene	D gene	J gene	CDR3 DNA	CDR3 protein
NA	TRBV10-3	TRBD2	TRBJ2-5	TGTGCCATCAGAAGGACTAGCGGGGACGAAGAGACCCAGTACTTC	CAIRRTSGDEETQYF
NA	TRBV28	TRBD1	TRBJ1-5	TGTGCCAGCAGTTGGACAGGAGTCCTAAGAGGTATTGTACAGCCCCAGCATTTT	CASSWTGVLRGIVQPQHF
NA	TRBV20-1	TRBD2	TRBJ2-4	TGCAGTGCTAGAGCTCGGGGGGACGGAAACATTCAGTACTTC	CSARARGDGNIQYF
few	TRBV6-2/TRBV6-3	NA	TRBJ1-4	TGTGCCAGCAGTTACGGGGATAATGAAAAACTGTTTTTT	CASSYGDNEKLFF
NA	TRBV15	NA	TRBJ2-5	TGTGCCACCAGCAGAGATGAGCGCCCCCAAGAGACCCAGTACTTC	CATSRDERPQETQYF
NA	TRBV18	NA	TRBJ2-1	TGTGCCAGCTCACCACTTAGCGGTTCCCACAATGAGCAGTTCTTC	CASSPLSGSHNEQFF
few	TRBV11-2	NA	TRBJ2-3	TGTGCCAGCAGCTCACCACCAAACACAGATACGCAGTATTTT	CASSSPPNTDTQYF
few	TRBV15	NA	TRBJ2-1	TGTGCCACCAGCAGAGACATGGGCCCCCGGGCCCTTTACAATGAGCAGTTCTTC	CATSRDMGPRALYNEQFF
many	TRBV5-1	NA	TRBJ1-6	TGCGCCAGCAACAACGGCAGGAATTCACCCCTCCACTTT	CASNNGRNSPLHF
NA	TRBV9	TRBD1	TRBJ1-1	TGTGCCAGCAGCGTACCGACAGGGGTAAACACTGAAGCTTTCTTT	CASSVPTGVNTEAFF
few	TRBV9	NA	TRBJ2-5	TGTGCCAGCAGCGAGGACTCTCACAGTACCCAGTACTTC	CASSEDSHSTQYF
NA	TRBV4-1	NA	TRBJ2-4	TGCGCCAGCAGCCAAGGGGGGGGCCTCCAACCTACTGCCAAAAACATTCAGTACTTC	CASSQGGGLQPTAKNIQYF
few	TRBV10-3	TRBD1	TRBJ2-5	TGTGCCATCACCGGAGGACAGGACCAAGAGACCCAGTACTTC	CAITGGQDQETQYF
many	TRBV9	TRBD1	TRBJ2-7	TGTGCCAGCAGCGTAGGGGACAGAGAGCAGTACTTC	CASSVGDREQYF